The clone carrying this TCR beta chain was counted between two and nine times. Its antigen is not known. The sample comes from a study of blood T cells in healthy people across ages. In terms of origin and age, donors were healthy Caucasian individuals from Russia aged roughly 6 to 95. The study's findings and limits: Unsorted PBMC input precluded a conclusive naive versus antigen-experienced comparison.

Primers used in a second PCR of about 6 to 11 cycles were a sample-barcoded 5' primer and a J-beta primer mix. TCRdb re-called the 5' RACE reads with MiXCR, one entry per CDR3 protein. The profile covers about 730,000 distinct CDR3 sequences, with 40% to 45% appearing a single time and more than 20% taken by the ten largest. Germline-derived CDR1 and CDR2 are MNHEY and SVGAGI. V lost 1 base to trimming and J lost 8 bases; unmatched junction nucleotides: 21. This CDR3 has 19 amino acids. What was sequenced was blood. This chain links TRBV6-5 with TRBJ2-3, with 7 bases that match TRBD2. The receptor's source is a woman aged 60-70 years in good health. Here the CDR3 reads CASSYYVAGGRGSRSTQYF. The CDR3 region has the DNA TGTGCCAGCAGTTACTATGTAGCTGGAGGGAGGGGCTCCCGTAGTACGCAGTATTTT.